The present entry profiles one T cell receptor beta chain with its context. The antigen is not known. These data belong to a study of OX40 agonist ivuxolimab in advanced cancers. Looking at the study overall: Cancers in dose escalation were hepatocellular, melanoma, renal cell and head and neck. Partial responses were seen in three patients, one with hepatocellular carcinoma and two with cutaneous melanoma.

Using immunoSEQ multiplex PCR, the repertoire was profiled, and TCRdb retains in-frame clones only, with some absent. The sample lists roughly 90,000 clones; about 90% were seen once. Study-level results: In the expanded peripheral T cells, antigen specificity was never determined.

Looked up from germline, CDR1 is SGHDT and CDR2 is YYEEEE. The CDR3 spans 14 residues. The J segment lost 4 bases and the V segment lost 4 bases, leaving 7 bases of the junction unmatched. The J gene is TRBJ2-7, the V gene TRBV5-6; TRBD2 matches at 8 bases. The material was CD4+ or CD8+ T cells sorted from blood, obtained in a trial of the OX40 agonist ivuxolimab. The clonotype originates from an adult with an advanced solid tumor such as melanoma, head and neck, liver or kidney cancer. In nucleotides, the CDR3 is TGTGCCAGCAGCCTGAGCGGGAGTGGATACGAGCAGTACTTC. Amino acids: CASSLSGSGYEQYF.